Below, one TCR beta chain is given with its context. This entry belongs to a study of blood T cell repertoires in COVID-19. The CDR3 is 15 amino acids. V dropped 5 bases and J dropped 5 bases, with 19 bases sitting between them. In germline, CDR1 is LNHDA, CDR2 SQIVND (reference sequence). TCRdb's table, derived via immunoSEQ multiplex PCR, lists solely in-frame clones and lacks some. The profile shows a few hundred thousand clones, 80% to 95% of them singletons. The TCR comes from a woman in her 40s who had been exposed to COVID-19. The sequenced material came from PBMCs or T cells enriched from blood (not recorded which). The chain combines TRBV19 with TRBJ2-7; the D gene is possibly TRBD2 (6 bases). This chain's CDR3 is CASSAAGTGANEQYF. As DNA, the CDR3 is TGTGCCAGTAGTGCGGCCGGGACTGGGGCTAACGAGCAGTACTTC.